One T cell receptor beta chain is described in this entry. The antigen remains undetermined. The V gene's germline CDR1 is SNHLY and CDR2 FYNNEI. V shed 5 bases and J 5 bases; nucleotides not matched to a gene: 9. The CDR3 runs to 15 residues. Some clones are missing from TCRdb's copy, which holds only in-frame ones; the method was immunoSEQ multiplex PCR. This table has around 110,000 clones, roughly 88% appearing once. This sample was taken from a study of T cell responses to AZD1222 COVID-19 vaccine. General study points: Spike was spanned by vaccine-associated CD4 TCRs, with dominance at 160-218 and 743-854. Among spike-specific TCRs, nearly half reportedly target unmutated variant regions.

The chain couples TRBV2 to TRBJ2-7, with TRBD1 matching over 10 bases. The source is an adult in good health. Sequencing used peripheral blood, obtained on day 0 of MenACWY control vaccination. CDR3 in amino acids: CASSPPGQGTDEQYF. The DNA for the CDR3 is TGTGCCAGCAGTCCCCCGGGACAGGGGACCGACGAGCAGTACTTC.